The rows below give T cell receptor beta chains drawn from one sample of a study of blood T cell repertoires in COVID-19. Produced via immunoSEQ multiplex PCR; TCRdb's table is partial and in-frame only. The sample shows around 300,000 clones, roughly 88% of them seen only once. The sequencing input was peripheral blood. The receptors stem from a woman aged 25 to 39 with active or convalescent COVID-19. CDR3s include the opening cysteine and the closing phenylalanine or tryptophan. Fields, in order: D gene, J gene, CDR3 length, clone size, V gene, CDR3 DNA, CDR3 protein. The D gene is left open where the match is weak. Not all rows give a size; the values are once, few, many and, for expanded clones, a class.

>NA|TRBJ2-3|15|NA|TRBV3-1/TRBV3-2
TGTGCCAGCAGCCAAGAGGGATCACGAGGGGATACGCAGTATTTT
CASSQEGSRGDTQYF
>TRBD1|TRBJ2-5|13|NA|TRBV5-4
TGTGCCAGCAGCCCCCGGGACAGCGGTACCCAGTACTTC
CASSPRDSGTQYF
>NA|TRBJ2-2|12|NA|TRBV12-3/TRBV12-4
TGTGCCAGCAGTTTTGGCAACGGGGAGCTGTTTTTT
CASSFGNGELFF
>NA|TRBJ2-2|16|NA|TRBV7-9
TGTGCCAGCAGCTCTCGACCGGAGATAAACACCGGGGAGCTGTTTTTT
CASSSRPEINTGELFF
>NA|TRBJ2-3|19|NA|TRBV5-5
TGTGCCAGCAACCCCATCCCGACAGACACCCCCATTAGCACAGATACGCAGTATTTT
CASNPIPTDTPISTDTQYF
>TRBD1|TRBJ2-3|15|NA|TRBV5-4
TGTGCCAGCTCCCGCCCGAACAGGGGGCAGGATACGCAGTATTTT
CASSRPNRGQDTQYF
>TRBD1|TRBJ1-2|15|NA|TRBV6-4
TGTGCCAGCAGGGCCGGGACAGGCTTAAACTATGGCTACACCTTC
CASRAGTGLNYGYTF
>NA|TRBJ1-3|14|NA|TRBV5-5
TGTGCCAGCAGCTTGGCAGGTGGAGGAAACACCATATATTTT
CASSLAGGGNTIYF
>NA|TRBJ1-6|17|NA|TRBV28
TGTGCCAGCAGTTTATCCTTGGACAGAGCCTATAATTCACCCCTCCACTTT
CASSLSLDRAYNSPLHF
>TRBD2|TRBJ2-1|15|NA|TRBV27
TGTGCCAGCAGGGGACTAGCGGGGGGGGTTAATGAGCAGTTCTTC
CASRGLAGGVNEQFF
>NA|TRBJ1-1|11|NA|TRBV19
TGTGCCAGTGACGACCGGGGGAGTGCTTTCTTT
CASDDRGSAFF
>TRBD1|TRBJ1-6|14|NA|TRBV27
TGTGCCAGCACCCCGGGACAGCCTAATTCACCCCTCCACTTT
CASTPGQPNSPLHF
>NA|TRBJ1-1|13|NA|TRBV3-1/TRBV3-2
TGTGCCAGCAGCCTTTCAGGCCTCACTGAAGCTTTCTTT
CASSLSGLTEAFF
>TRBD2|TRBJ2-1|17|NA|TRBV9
TGTGCCAGCAGCGGCCGTCCTAGCGGCCACTCCTACAATGAGCAGTTCTTC
CASSGRPSGHSYNEQFF
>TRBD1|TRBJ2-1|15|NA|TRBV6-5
TGTGCCAGCAGCCACCGCCGGACAGGGACCAATGAGCAGTTCTTC
CASSHRRTGTNEQFF
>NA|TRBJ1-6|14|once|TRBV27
TGTGCCAGCAGTTTACGACAGAGTAATTCACCCCTCCACTTT
CASSLRQSNSPLHF
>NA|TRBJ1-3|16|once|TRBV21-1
TGTGCCAGCAGCAAAGTGGGGAGGGTCGGTGGAAACACCATATATTTT
CASSKVGRVGGNTIYF
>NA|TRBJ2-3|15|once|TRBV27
TGTGCCAGCAGTTTAAGAGGGTTTGCAACAGATACGCAGTATTTT
CASSLRGFATDTQYF
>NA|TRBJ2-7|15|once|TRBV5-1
TGCGCCAGCAGCTTGCGAGGCGACAGAGACTACGAGCAGTACTTC
CASSLRGDRDYEQYF
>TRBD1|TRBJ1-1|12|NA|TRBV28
TGTGCCGGAGGGGGCGAGGGAACTGAAGCTTTCTTT
CAGGGEGTEAFF
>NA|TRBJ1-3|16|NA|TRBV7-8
TGTGCCAGCAGCTTAGCTCGGGTGATCCGTGGAAACACCATATATTTT
CASSLARVIRGNTIYF
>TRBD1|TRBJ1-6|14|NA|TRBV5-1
TGCGCCAGCAGCGGGACAGGGGAGGGGTCACCCCTCCACTTT
CASSGTGEGSPLHF
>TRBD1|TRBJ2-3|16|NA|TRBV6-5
TGTGCCAGCAGTTTTGGGACAGACCTTAACACAGATACGCAGTATTTT
CASSFGTDLNTDTQYF
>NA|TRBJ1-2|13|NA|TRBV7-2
TGTGCCAGCAGCTTGCTCACAGCCTATGGCTACACCTTC
CASSLLTAYGYTF
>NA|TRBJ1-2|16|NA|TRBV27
TGTGCCAGCAGTTTATCGCAAGCCTCCGGTAGATATGGCTACACCTTC
CASSLSQASGRYGYTF
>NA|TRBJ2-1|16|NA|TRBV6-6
TGTGCCAGCAGTCCTCGGGGGACCCCCGGGGGCAATGAGCAGTTCTTC
CASSPRGTPGGNEQFF
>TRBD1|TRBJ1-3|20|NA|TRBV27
TGTGCCAGCAGTCTCCCACCGGGGACAGGGCTCCCCTTTTCTGGAAACACCATATATTTT
CASSLPPGTGLPFSGNTIYF
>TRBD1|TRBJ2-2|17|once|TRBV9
TGTGCCAGCAGCGTAGATCCCGGGACAGGCTACACCGGGGAGCTGTTTTTT
CASSVDPGTGYTGELFF
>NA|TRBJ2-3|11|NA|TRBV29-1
TGCAGCGTGGGACACACAGATACGCAGTATTTT
CSVGHTDTQYF
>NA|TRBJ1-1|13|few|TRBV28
TGTGCCAGCAATGGGCAGGGGAACACTGAAGCTTTCTTT
CASNGQGNTEAFF
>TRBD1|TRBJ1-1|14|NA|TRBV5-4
TGTGCCAGCAGCTTGCAACAGGGGCGGACTGAAGCTTTCTTT
CASSLQQGRTEAFF
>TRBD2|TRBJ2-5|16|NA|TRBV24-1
TGTGCCACCAGTGACCCGGGACTAGCGGGTGAAGAGACCCAGTACTTC
CATSDPGLAGEETQYF
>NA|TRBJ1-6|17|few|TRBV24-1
TGTGCCACCAGCCCATCTACCAGGGGACATCGGAATTCACCCCTCCACTTT
CATSPSTRGHRNSPLHF
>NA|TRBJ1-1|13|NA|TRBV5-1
TGCGCCAGCAGCCAACAGGGGAACACTGAAGCTTTCTTT
CASSQQGNTEAFF
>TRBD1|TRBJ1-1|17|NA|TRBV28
TGTGCCAGCAGTGTGGCCGGGACAGGGGGCGTGGGGGCTGAAGCTTTCTTT
CASSVAGTGGVGAEAFF
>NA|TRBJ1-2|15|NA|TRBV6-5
TGTGCCAGCAGCTGGGGGGGCGCTTTGGACTATGGCTACACCTTC
CASSWGGALDYGYTF
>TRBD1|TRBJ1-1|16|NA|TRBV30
TGTGCCTGGACTAGGGGTCCAGGGGGCTGGAACACTGAAGCTTTCTTT
CAWTRGPGGWNTEAFF
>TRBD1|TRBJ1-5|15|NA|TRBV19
TGTGCCAGTAGTGGTTGGACAGGGGGAAATCAGCCCCAGCATTTT
CASSGWTGGNQPQHF
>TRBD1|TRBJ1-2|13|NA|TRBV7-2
TGTGCCAGCAGCTTAAACAGGGGCTATGGCTACACCTTC
CASSLNRGYGYTF
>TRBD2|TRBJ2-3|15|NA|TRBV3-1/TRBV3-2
TGTGCCAGCAGCCTAGCGGGGATCGACACAGATACGCAGTATTTT
CASSLAGIDTDTQYF
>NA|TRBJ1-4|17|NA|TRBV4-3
TGCGCCAGCAGCCAAGATAGGCAAGGGGAGGGGGTCGAAAAACTGTTTTTT
CASSQDRQGEGVEKLFF
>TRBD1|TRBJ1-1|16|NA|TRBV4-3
TGCGCCAGCAGCCAACGTCCCAGACAGGGGGACACTGAAGCTTTCTTT
CASSQRPRQGDTEAFF
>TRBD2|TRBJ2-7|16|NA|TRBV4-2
TGTGCCAGCAGCCAAGAGGGGAATAGCGGGGTCTACGAGCAGTACTTC
CASSQEGNSGVYEQYF
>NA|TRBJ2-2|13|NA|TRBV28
TGTGCCAGCAGTGGGGCGGACGACCGGGAGCTGTTTTTT
CASSGADDRELFF
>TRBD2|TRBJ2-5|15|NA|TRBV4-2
TGTGCCAGCAGCCAAGGGGATAGCGGGGGGGAGACCCAGTACTTC
CASSQGDSGGETQYF
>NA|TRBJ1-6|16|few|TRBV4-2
TGTGCCAGCAGCCAAGGTGGTACAGGGTATAATTCACCCCTCCACTTT
CASSQGGTGYNSPLHF
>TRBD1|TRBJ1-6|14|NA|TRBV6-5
TGTGCCAGCAGCAGACAGGGGGCTGGCTCACCCCTCCACTTT
CASSRQGAGSPLHF
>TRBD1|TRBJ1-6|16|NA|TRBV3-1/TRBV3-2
TGTGCCAGCAGCCCCGTCGGGGCAGGGGGCAGTTCACCCCTCCACTTT
CASSPVGAGGSSPLHF
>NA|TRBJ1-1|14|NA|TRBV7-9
TGTGCCAGCAGCTTCTCAGGGGCGAACACTGAAGCTTTCTTT
CASSFSGANTEAFF
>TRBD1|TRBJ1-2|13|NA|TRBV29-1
TGCAGCGTCCACACACAGGGGTTTAAGGGCTACACCTTC
CSVHTQGFKGYTF
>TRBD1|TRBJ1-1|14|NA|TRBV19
TGTGCCAGTAGTACCGGGACAGGGAACACTGAAGCTTTCTTT
CASSTGTGNTEAFF
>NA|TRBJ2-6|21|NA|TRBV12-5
TGTGCTAGTGGTTTGGTACAAGTGGGGCACGATAACAGGGCTGGGGCCAACGTCCTGACTTTC
CASGLVQVGHDNRAGANVLTF
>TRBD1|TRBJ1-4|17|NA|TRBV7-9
TGTGCCAGCAGGGGGGACAGGGGAAGTGCAACTAATGAAAAACTGTTTTTT
CASRGDRGSATNEKLFF
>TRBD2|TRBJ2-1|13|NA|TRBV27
TGTGCCAGCAGTTTTCGTCTAGCGGGGGAGCAGTTCTTC
CASSFRLAGEQFF
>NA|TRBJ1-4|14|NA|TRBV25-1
TGTGCCAGCAGTGCCCGACATAACAATGAAAAACTGTTTTTT
CASSARHNNEKLFF
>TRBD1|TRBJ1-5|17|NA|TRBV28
TGTGCCAGCAGGGACAGGGGGTACGAGGGGCCAAATCAGCCCCAGCATTTT
CASRDRGYEGPNQPQHF